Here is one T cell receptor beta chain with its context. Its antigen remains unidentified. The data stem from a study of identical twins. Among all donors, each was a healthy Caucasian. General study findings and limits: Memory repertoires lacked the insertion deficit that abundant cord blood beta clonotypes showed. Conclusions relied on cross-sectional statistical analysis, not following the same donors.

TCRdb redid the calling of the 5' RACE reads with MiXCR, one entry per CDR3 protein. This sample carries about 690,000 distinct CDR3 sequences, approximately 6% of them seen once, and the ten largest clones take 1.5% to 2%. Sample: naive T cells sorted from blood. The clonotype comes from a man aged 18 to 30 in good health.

The CDR3 loop reads CASSKRTRDGNPNEQFF. For the CDR3, the DNA is TGTGCCAGCAGCAAGAGGACCCGGGACGGGAACCCCAATGAGCAGTTCTTC. The chain carries TRBV21-1 and TRBJ2-1; TRBD1 reflects the table's D call only, with no check against the DNA. TRBV21-1 is a documented pseudogene. This CDR3 spans 17 amino acids.